This record looks at one T cell receptor (beta chain) sequence and its context. Clones were read by immunoSEQ multiplex PCR, and TCRdb kept only the in-frame ones, dropping some. The sample yields 90,000 to 100,000 clones, around three quarters seen once. Looked up from germline, CDR1 is MNHEY and CDR2 is SVGAGI. CDR3 size: 13 residues. V lost 4 bases to trimming and J lost 1 base, with 6 bases between them. This sample was included in a study of control samples from healthy donors and cancer patients. The V call is TRBV6-5, the J call TRBJ2-3, with D unresolved. Sequenced sample: blood. The receptor's source is a woman in her 30s in good health. The CDR3 spells CASSFSRTDTQYF. CDR3 DNA: TGTGCCAGCAGTTTCTCCCGCACAGATACGCAGTATTTT.